This TCR beta chain came from a study of cytomegalovirus exposure and HLA in healthy donors. V lost 0 bases to trimming and J lost 3 bases; unmatched junction nucleotides: 5. Germline CDR1 and CDR2: SEHNR and FQNEAQ (reference sequence). The CDR3 spans 16 residues. Use of 60 Vbeta and 13 Jbeta primers characterized the PCR. Assay used: immunoSEQ multiplex PCR; TCRdb lists only in-frame clones, some missing. The sample lists approximately 150,000 clones; about 74% were seen once. This chain links TRBV7-9 with TRBJ2-3, with 8 bases that match TRBD1. This sequence originates from a man aged 35-49 years in good health and CMV-seropositive. Specimen: PBMCs. The CDR3 here is CASSLAGTGLTDTQYF. The DNA of the CDR3 is TGTGCCAGCAGCTTAGCCGGGACAGGTCTGACAGATACGCAGTATTTT.